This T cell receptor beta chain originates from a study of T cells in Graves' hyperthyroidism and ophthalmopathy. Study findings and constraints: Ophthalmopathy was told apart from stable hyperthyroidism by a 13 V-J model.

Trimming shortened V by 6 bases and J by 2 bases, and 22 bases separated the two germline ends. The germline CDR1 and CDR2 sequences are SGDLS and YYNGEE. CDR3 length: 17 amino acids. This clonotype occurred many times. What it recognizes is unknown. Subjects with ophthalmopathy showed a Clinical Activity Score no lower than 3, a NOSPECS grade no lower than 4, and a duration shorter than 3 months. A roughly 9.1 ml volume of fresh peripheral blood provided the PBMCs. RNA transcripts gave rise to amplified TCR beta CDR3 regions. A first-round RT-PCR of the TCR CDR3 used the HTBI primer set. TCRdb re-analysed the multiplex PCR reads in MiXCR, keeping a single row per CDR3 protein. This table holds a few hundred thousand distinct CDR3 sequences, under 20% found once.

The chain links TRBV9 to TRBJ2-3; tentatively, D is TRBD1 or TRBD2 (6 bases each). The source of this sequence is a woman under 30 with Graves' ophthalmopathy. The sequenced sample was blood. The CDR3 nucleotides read TGTGCCAGCACCCCGAGGGGGGCCTCCCCAAACACAGATACGCAGTATTTT. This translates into CASTPRGASPNTDTQYF.